This entry describes one T cell receptor (beta chain). There is no known antigen for this receptor. Base qualities are not provided; no much larger clone lies one nucleotide away. The CDR3 spans 14 residues, from the cysteine through the phenylalanine. The kept DNA is CDR3 alone, 42 bases in frame from the first base. V is pared back by 1 base and J by 6 bases, with 13 bases lying between the germline termini. The germline V gene specifies SGHRS as CDR1 and YFSETQ as CDR2. The library was built by means of the immunoSEQ multiplex PCR assay. The table was pulled from immuneACCESS by TCRdb, which kept in-frame rearrangements only. Such tables lose some clones; where checked, under half of the loss comes from unresolved V genes, and the rest has no known cause. The sample has roughly 46,000 clones on record, about 94% of them singletons. Of the sample, 3.5% to 5% falls within the top ten clones. These data belong to a study of T cell changes during pregnancy in multiple sclerosis (dated by TCRdb to between 2019 and 2020). General notes on the study: In women with multiple sclerosis, the researchers looked at how the T cell repertoire shifted as pregnancy progressed.

Rearrangement joined TRBV5-1 to TRBJ1-1, with an unclear D gene assignment. Material: CD8+ T cells from peripheral blood mononuclear cells, obtained in the first trimester of pregnancy. This TCR was recovered from a female donor with multiple sclerosis, enrolled in a pregnancy study. CDR3 region: CASSLTSGWAEAFF. The DNA is TGCGCCAGCAGCTTGACCTCGGGATGGGCTGAAGCTTTCTTT. The CDR3 plus the reference TRBV5-1 and TRBJ1-1 genes for the other parts give the full variable domain: KAGVTQTPRYLIKTRGQQVTLSCSPISGHRSVSWYQQTPGQGLQFLFEYFSETQRNKGNFPGRFSGRQFSNSRSEMNVSTLELGDSALYLCASSLTSGWAEAFFGQGTRLTVV.